The T cell receptor beta chain under discussion was sequenced for a study of beta chain features in type 1 diabetes. Study observations and caveats: Shorter templates might be favored by PCR, and equally so in patients and in controls. The naive, central memory and Treg TCRB repertoires showed an apparent similarity that was greater among patients than among healthy donors. At VDJ recombination sites, type 1 diabetes patients had fewer insertions and more deleted nucleotides.

Sorting of CD4+ naive, central memory, regulatory and stem cell-like memory cells was performed via CD45RO/CCR7/CD25/CD127/CD95/CD27. Sequenced material consisted of expressed TCRB transcripts (all of the isolated RNA was reverse transcribed). Only in-frame clones appear in the TCRdb table, and some are missing; sequencing was by immunoSEQ multiplex PCR. Here the sample spans around 500,000 clones, approximately 31% being singletons. Worth noting for this clone: Its antigen is currently unknown.

The source of this sequence is a young man in good health. Sequenced sample: naive CD4+ T cells from blood.

The CDR3 coding sequence is TGTGCCAGGGCCTACGAGCAGTACTTC. Its translation is CARAYEQYF. The genes are TRBV6-7 and TRBJ2-7; D not resolved. TRBV6-7 falls under the ORF class, with uncertain function. The CDR3 extends over 9 amino acids. V lost 9 bases to trimming and J lost 2 bases, with 2 bases between them.